This T cell receptor (beta chain) was identified during a study of blood T cell repertoires in COVID-19 (dated by TCRdb to 2020 to 2022). At the level of the whole study: Samples from collaborators originated in the United States, Italy and Spain and spanned both the acute and convalescent phases of COVID-19. Samples came from the ongoing ImmuneRACE study (first 160 participants) plus 1,254 subjects from 6 global collaborators. The repertoires were made available in a free public database intended to serve as a resource for research on the immune response to SARS-CoV-2. The dataset comprised deeply sampled blood TCRbeta repertoires from subjects exposed to, actively infected with, or recovered from COVID-19. Where available, HLA class I and class II types were taken from metadata supplied by the sample provider and were not determined by assay-based typing. The material from the prospective study consisted of cDNA or gDNA derived from T cells, B-cell-depleted T cells, or PBMCs. Sample metadata almost always included a de-identified subject ID, COVID-19 status, age in years and sex.

The immunoSEQ Assay, a bias-controlled multiplex PCR, was used to amplify TCRbeta CDR3 regions from genomic DNA. As for the original processing: The number of nucleated cells in each sample was estimated from the amplification of reference gene primers within the assay. To quantify the absolute abundance of each unique TCRbeta CDR3 rearrangement, sequence reads were collapsed and filtered. For each sample, productive Simpson clonality was calculated as the square root of Simpson's diversity index across productive rearrangements. In its TCRdb copy, this immuneACCESS table keeps in-frame sequences only and misses some clones. Where compared with another copy, unresolved V genes explain less than half of these, and the others have no known cause. The DNA gave D and trimming, while V, J and clone size come from that table. The sample includes about 140,000 clones, with about four fifths observed a single time. The ten largest clones represent almost 9% of the sample.

What the work shows at the level of the full study, not this receptor alone: The quantity of clinical and demographic metadata differed by source and by participant and was supplied without curation.

At one collaborating source in Seattle, patients were enrolled during active infection and were followed longitudinally through the course of disease. Collaborating institutions collected whole blood in K2EDTA tubes following their own protocols. Collaborator samples were shipped for TCRbeta analysis as frozen whole blood, isolated PBMCs, or DNA extracted from either sample type. As for this clone: Its antigen target is currently unknown. There are no base qualities to consult, and no much larger clone falls within one base.

The TCR comes from a man aged 30-40 years with COVID-19, enrolled during active disease. The sequenced sample consisted of peripheral blood.

The sequenced DNA is TGTGCCAGCAGCCACGCGGGACAGGGTGGTGAAGCTTTCTTT. Translated, this gives CASSHAGQGGEAFF. The sequence joins TRBV4-2 to TRBJ1-1; TRBD1 aligns with 9 central bases. CDR3 length: 14 amino acids, cysteine to phenylalanine. Here the CDR3 DNA is all that survives: 42 bases in frame from base 1. As encoded in the germline V gene, CDR1 is LGHNA while CDR2 is YNFKEQ. Clipping removes 3 bases from V and 7 bases from J, with 6 as the unmatched junction base count.